Following are 14 T cell receptor beta chains from one sample sequenced in a study of T-cell memory formation after mild COVID-19. TCRdb recomputed calls from the 5' RACE reads with MiXCR, one row per CDR3 protein. Seen here are 300,000 to 400,000 distinct CDR3 sequences, 21% observed once, and the top ten hold around 13%. The sample comprised PBMCs or a T cell subset sorted from them (not recorded which). These receptors came from an adult woman who had mild COVID-19 (a few samples of this study predate the infection). Cell type and time point are not known.

This chain connects TRBV7-6 to TRBJ2-6; TRBD1 or TRBD2 may be the D gene (5 bases each). From germline, CDR1 is SGHVS and CDR2 FNYEAQ. V was trimmed by 0 bases and J by 4 bases, leaving 16 bases between them. The CDR3 totals 18 residues. The CDR3 here is CASSLASDMGVGANVLTF. For the CDR3, the DNA is TGTGCCAGCAGCTTAGCCTCGGACATGGGGGTAGGGGCCAACGTCCTGACTTTC.

This clonotype was counted only a few times. The chain carries TRBV19 and TRBJ1-6; D is unresolved. The germline gives CDR1 LNHDA, CDR2 SQIVND (reference sequence). CDR3 length: 12 amino acids. Between the trimmed V and J ends, which lost 4 bases and 7 bases, there was a span of 5 bases. The CDR3 DNA reads TGTGCCAGTAGTACGTGGAATTCACCCCTCCACTTT. Amino acid sequence: CASSTWNSPLHF.

This clonotype was observed a handful of times. This chain uses TRBV7-7 with TRBJ2-5, with D perhaps matching TRBD2 (6 bases). Germline V gene sequence: CDR1 SSHAT, CDR2 FNYEAQ (reference sequence). V lost 5 bases and J lost 5, with 12 bases in between. The CDR3 runs 13 residues. The CDR3 is CASSRDFPETQYF. The CDR3 nucleotides read TGTGCCAGCAGCAGGGACTTTCCGGAGACCCAGTACTTC.

J is TRBJ2-7 and V is TRBV5-1, with D possibly matching TRBD1 (8 bases). This CDR3 is 14 amino acids long. Deletions cut 7 bases from V and 5 bases from J, with 19 bases between. Germline V CDR1 and CDR2: SGHRS, YFSETQ. CDR3 coding DNA: TGCGCCAGCGCGGGGGACAGGTCCTTTCACGAGCAGTACTTC. Its protein is CASAGDRSFHEQYF.

This clonotype turned up a few times. This chain joins TRBV20-1 and TRBJ1-1, with a tentative D call TRBD1 (6 bases). Germline-derived CDR1 and CDR2 are DFQATT and SNEGSKA (reference sequence). This CDR3 is built from 14 residues. V was cut by 0 bases and J by 5 bases, with 13 bases left in between. CDR3 DNA: TGCAGTGCTAGAGATCCGGGGGGCCGGACTGAAGCTTTCTTT. Protein sequence: CSARDPGGRTEAFF.

V is TRBV2 and J is TRBJ1-4, with D unclear. The CDR3 has 15 residues. V was shortened by 7 bases and J by 8 bases, with 20 bases between the two germline ends. Germline values: CDR1 SNHLY, CDR2 FYNNEI. The CDR3 here is CASKKGWLWREKLFF. The CDR3 DNA is TGTGCCAGCAAGAAAGGTTGGCTATGGCGAGAAAAACTGTTTTTT.

The CDR3 region has the DNA TGTGCCAGCAGTTTAAGGGACTTCTTGGGAAACACCATATATTTT. As protein: CASSLRDFLGNTIYF. The V and J genes are TRBV12-3 or TRBV12-4 and TRBJ1-3; possible D gene TRBD1, 5 bases. V was trimmed by 2 bases and J by 4 bases, leaving 12 bases between them. The length of the CDR3 is 15 residues.

V and J are TRBV24-1 and TRBJ2-5; 8 bases fit TRBD2. Germline-derived CDR1 and CDR2 are KGHDR and SFDVKD. The CDR3 contains 14 residues. Unmatched junction bases numbered 10, after V lost 6 bases and J lost 8 bases. The CDR3 DNA reads TGTGCCACCAGTAAAGGTAGCGGGGCAGATACCCAGTACTTC. It specifies CATSKGSGADTQYF.

This clonotype was recorded a few times. The CDR3 DNA follows: TGTGCCTGGAGTGTCGCCAGCGCCTACGAGCAGTACTTC. This gives the protein CAWSVASAYEQYF. V usage is TRBV30 and J usage is TRBJ2-7; D gene ambiguous. Germline-derived CDR1 and CDR2 are GTSNPN and SVGIG (reference sequence). V shed 0 bases and J shed 2 bases, with 8 bases lying between them. This CDR3 is 13 amino acids long.

This chain connects TRBV20-1 to TRBJ1-1, with D possibly TRBD1 on 6 matching bases. This CDR3 contains 13 residues. Germline V gene lookup returns CDR1 DFQATT and CDR2 SNEGSKA (reference sequence). The CDR3 DNA is TGCAGCGGGGGATCACAGGGTTTCACTGAAGCTTTCTTT. Protein sequence: CSGGSQGFTEAFF.

The chain joins TRBV15 to TRBJ2-5; D uncertain. Germline CDR1 is LNHNV and CDR2 is YYDKDF (reference sequence). This CDR3 is 15 amino acids long. Trimming took 0 bases from V and 1 from J, leaving 9 bases between them. The CDR3 nucleotides are TGTGCCACCAGCAGAGATAGGGCATTCCAAGAGACCCAGTACTTC. Translated: CATSRDRAFQETQYF. The whole variable domain, remainder taken from reference TRBV15 and TRBJ2-5, is DAMVIQNPRYQVTQFGKPVTLSCSQTLNHNVMYWYQQKSSQAPKLLFHYYDKDFNNEADTPDNFQSRRPNTSFCFLDIRSPGLGDTAMYLCATSRDRAFQETQYFGPGTRLLVL.

This clonotype was seen a handful of times. The genes are TRBV20-1 and TRBJ1-5; D unclear. This CDR3 has 15 residues. The V and J ends lost 0 bases and 4 bases respectively, with 13 bases between them. The germline gives CDR1 DFQATT, CDR2 SNEGSKA (reference sequence). This CDR3 reads CSARDTGNANQPQHF. Here the CDR3 DNA reads TGCAGTGCTAGAGATACCGGGAATGCAAATCAGCCCCAGCATTTT.

This clonotype is a singleton in its sample. Here the CDR3 DNA reads TGCAGTGCTAGAGAGAGACAGGGATCCTACGAGCAGTACTTC. It specifies CSARERQGSYEQYF. This chain links TRBV20-1 with TRBJ2-7; TRBD1 matches at 7 bases. The CDR3 length is 14 residues. J was trimmed by 1 base and V by 0 bases; bases with no gene match: 3. Per the germline V gene, CDR1 is DFQATT and CDR2 is SNEGSKA (reference sequence).

The chain has TRBV5-6 and TRBJ2-5, with D possibly being TRBD2 (6 bases). This CDR3 comprises 15 residues. Germline V CDR1 and CDR2: SGHDT, YYEEEE. With 4 bases removed from V and 5 bases from J, the gap between germline ends came to 18 bases. The CDR3 protein is CASSRRGSGGETQYF. CDR3 DNA: TGTGCCAGCAGCAGGAGGGGCAGTGGAGGTGAGACCCAGTACTTC.